This TCR beta chain was captured in a study of T cell responses to AZD1222 COVID-19 vaccine. This clone came up once. TCRdb's table, derived via immunoSEQ multiplex PCR, lists solely in-frame clones and lacks some. The sample lists 130,000 to 150,000 clones, about 90% occurring once. Sample: peripheral blood, taken on day 0 of AZD1222 vaccination. This receptor was taken from an adult in good health.

This CDR3 reads CASSPGQGVYGYTF. The CDR3 nucleotides read TGTGCCAGCAGCCCGGGACAGGGGGTCTATGGCTACACCTTC. The rearrangement uses TRBV11-2 and TRBJ1-2; TRBD1 aligns across 11 bases. CDR3 length: 14 residues. CDR1 is SGHAT and CDR2 is FQNNGV in the germline V gene. V was clipped by 5 bases and J by 4 bases; unmatched bases: 3.